This TCR beta chain was identified during a study of lymphopenia after photon versus proton radiotherapy. Whole-study findings and limits: Relative stability marked proton patients; photon patients lost diversity and naive cells. Post-nadir diversity loss with photons came from oligoclonal expansion, particularly CD8+ Temra cells. Survival link was tested only in deceased patients; proton benefit remains a possibility. Larger post-nadir TCR diversity loss correlated inversely with survival in deceased patients.

On this clone itself: Its specificity is unknown.

From germline, CDR1 is MNHEY and CDR2 SMNVEV (reference sequence). V lost 0 bases, J lost 2 bases, and 5 bases lay in between. CDR3 size: 13 residues. Profiled with immunoSEQ multiplex PCR; TCRdb holds only in-frame clones, not every one. The sample consists of fewer than 30,000 clones, roughly 90% of them appearing once. This receptor was identified in a man aged 45-60 years with gastric cancer. Specimen: peripheral blood, collected from a patient treated with photon-based radiotherapy. The rearrangement links TRBV27 to TRBJ2-7; D is unresolved. For the CDR3, the DNA is TGTGCCAGCAGTTTATCCCATACCTACGAGCAGTACTTC. This translates into CASSLSHTYEQYF.